A single sample is the source of the 27 T cell receptor beta chains below, sequenced in a study of blood T cell repertoires in COVID-19. The assay was immunoSEQ multiplex PCR, and TCRdb's table has in-frame clones only and misses some. The sample holds over 200,000 clones, around 80% seen once. Sequencing was carried out using peripheral blood. Receptor source: a human donor in a cohort sampled during active COVID-19.

The chain combines TRBV29-1 with TRBJ2-7; 7 bases map to TRBD2. The CDR3 loop spans 13 amino acids. The V gene end was trimmed by 7 bases and the J gene end by 5 bases; junction bases not matched to a gene: 11. Germline CDR1 and CDR2: SQVTM and ANQGSEA. For the CDR3, the DNA is TGCAGCGGGAACTACGCGGGAGACCACGAGCAGTACTTC. As protein: CSGNYAGDHEQYF.

This chain connects TRBV3-1 (or the pseudogene TRBV3-2) to TRBJ2-7; 8 bases map to TRBD2. Germline trimming cut 5 bases from V and 3 bases from J; bases unmatched to any gene: 3. This CDR3 has 13 residues. The germline V gene has CDR1 LGHDT and CDR2 YNNKEL (reference sequence). The CDR3 DNA follows: TGTGCCAGCAGCAAAAGCGGGAGCTACGAGCAGTACTTC. Its translation is CASSKSGSYEQYF.

The rearrangement uses TRBV30 and TRBJ2-7, with D perhaps matching TRBD2 (6 bases). This CDR3 contains 15 residues. V gave up 0 bases and J gave up 7 bases, with 19 bases separating them. CDR1 is GTSNPN, CDR2 SVGIG, per germline (reference sequence). This CDR3 is CAWSVHRGIPREQYF. CDR3 nucleotides: TGTGCCTGGAGTGTACACCGCGGGATTCCGAGGGAGCAGTACTTC. Variable domain in full (rest from reference TRBV30 and TRBJ2-7): SQTIHQWPATLVQPVGSPLSLECTVEGTSNPNLYWYRQAAGRGLQLLFYSVGIGQISSEVPQNLSASRPQDRQFILSSKKLLLSDSGFYLCAWSVHRGIPREQYFGPGTRLTVT.

The V call is TRBV3-1 (or the pseudogene TRBV3-2), the J call TRBJ2-5; 11 nucleotides agree with TRBD2. Germline trimming cut 3 bases from V and 3 bases from J; bases unmatched to any gene: 9. This CDR3 contains 17 residues. Germline V gives CDR1 LGHDT, CDR2 YNNKEL (reference sequence). Here the CDR3 reads CASSQLAGGGSKETQYF. The CDR3 bases are TGTGCCAGCAGCCAGCTAGCGGGAGGTGGATCCAAAGAGACCCAGTACTTC.

This clone has only a few counts. The chain is built from TRBV28 and TRBJ2-7; the D gene is possibly TRBD1 (5 bases). This CDR3 is 12 amino acids long. Germline CDR1 MDHEN, CDR2 SYDVKM. Trimming cost V 10 bases and J 2 bases, with 12 bases left between them. The CDR3 region has the DNA TGTGCCACCAGGGTCCTAACCTACGAGCAGTACTTC. Translated, it gives CATRVLTYEQYF.

The rearrangement joins TRBV23-1 to TRBJ1-2, with 9 bases fitting TRBD1. TRBV23-1 is sorted into the ORF group, with uncertain function. This CDR3 comprises 19 residues. Trimming took 3 bases from V and 0 from J; bases not matched to a gene: 14. The chain's CDR3 is CASSQGMWDRVVPNYGYTF. Here the CDR3 DNA reads TGCGCCAGCAGTCAGGGGATGTGGGACAGGGTGGTCCCTAACTATGGCTACACCTTC.

This rearrangement joins TRBV15 to TRBJ1-6, with 11 bases fitting TRBD1. Trimming cost V 3 bases and J 13 bases; bases outside gene matches: 5. CDR1 is LNHNV and CDR2 is YYDKDF in the germline V gene (reference sequence). The CDR3 totals 14 residues. This CDR3 is CATSSRDRGIPLHF. CDR3 sequence (DNA): TGTGCCACCAGCAGCCGGGACAGGGGGATTCCCCTCCACTTT.

The chain uses TRBV4-3 and TRBJ1-1, with D tentatively TRBD1 (6 bases). The CDR3 extends over 15 amino acids. The V end lost 0 bases, the J end lost 6 bases, and 14 bases lay between the germline ends. Germline V gives CDR1 LGHNA, CDR2 YSLEER. The CDR3 reads CASSQEGASGSEAFF. The CDR3 DNA reads as TGCGCCAGCAGCCAAGAGGGGGCCTCTGGATCTGAAGCTTTCTTT.

The chain combines TRBV10-3 with TRBJ2-7, with TRBD2 matching over 12 bases. In germline, CDR1 is ENHRY, CDR2 SYGVKD. The junction had 7 bases not matched to a gene; V was cut back by 6 bases and J by 4 bases. The CDR3 runs 15 residues. CDR3 region: CAISEGGLAGYEQYF. Written as DNA, the CDR3 is TGTGCCATCAGCGAAGGGGGACTAGCGGGTTACGAGCAGTACTTC.

This clone has just a few counts. This chain joins TRBV7-2 and TRBJ2-7; 12 bases agree with TRBD2. In germline, CDR1 is SGHTA, CDR2 FQGNSA. This CDR3 comprises 16 residues. J lost 2 bases, V lost 5 bases, and 7 bases had no gene match. The CDR3 spells CASSLSSGRVPYEQYF. The CDR3 nucleotides read TGTGCCAGCAGCCTATCTAGCGGGAGGGTTCCCTACGAGCAGTACTTC.

The chain uses TRBV7-3 and TRBJ2-2, with a tentative D call TRBD1 (6 bases). Germline values: CDR1 SGHTA, CDR2 FQGTGA. This CDR3 region has 16 residues. With 1 base removed from V and 2 bases from J, the gap between germline ends came to 11 bases. This CDR3 is CASSLRPRGNTGELFF. CDR3 DNA sequence: TGTGCCAGCAGCTTAAGACCCAGGGGTAACACCGGGGAGCTGTTTTTT.

This clone was counted between two and nine times. The chain couples TRBV30 to TRBJ1-1; a possible D gene is TRBD1 (5 bases). Per germline, CDR1 GTSNPN and CDR2 SVGIG (reference sequence). The CDR3 is 13 amino acids. V was pared by 4 bases and J by 9 bases, with 18 bases between. CDR3 sequence reads: CAWTRVARRKAFF. The CDR3 bases are TGTGCCTGGACCAGGGTCGCCAGGCGGAAAGCTTTCTTT.

The chain uses TRBV12-3 or TRBV12-4 and TRBJ1-2; tentative D call: TRBD1 (5 bases). This CDR3 comprises 12 residues. The V and J ends lost 2 bases and 8 bases respectively, with 9 bases between them. The CDR3 bases are TGTGCCAGCAGTTTATCCAGGGTCGGCTACACCTTC. Its protein is CASSLSRVGYTF.

V usage is TRBV11-3 and J usage is TRBJ2-7; 7 bases align to TRBD1. The CDR3 sequence is 14 residues long. J gave up 0 bases and V 5 bases, and 4 bases lay outside the gene matches. Germline-derived CDR1 and CDR2 are SGHNT and YENEEA. Here the CDR3 DNA reads TGTGCCAGCAGCCCGCACAGGGGCTCCTACGAGCAGTACTTC. Translation gives CASSPHRGSYEQYF.

V and J are TRBV4-1 and TRBJ1-5; no firm D call. The CDR3 is made up of 17 amino acids. The V end was cut by 0 bases, the J end by 6 bases, with 18 bases between. Germline V CDR1 and CDR2: MGHRA, YSYEKL. CDR3 loop: CASSQDLDGGFGQPQHF. CDR3 in DNA: TGCGCCAGCAGCCAAGATCTGGATGGAGGGTTCGGTCAGCCCCAGCATTTT.

The CDR3, as DNA: TGTGCCAGCAGCCCGATAGTGCAAACCACCGGGGAGCTGTTTTTT. It codes for CASSPIVQTTGELFF. The chain has TRBV9 and TRBJ2-2, with D hard to call. Trimming left V 4 bases short and J 4 bases short, with 14 bases between. The CDR3 contains 15 residues. Germline-derived CDR1 and CDR2 are SGDLS and YYNGEE.

This clone occurred a few times. The chain has TRBV19 and TRBJ2-7; 8 bases are a match to TRBD1. Per the germline V gene, CDR1 is LNHDA and CDR2 is SQIVND (reference sequence). Trimming cost V 6 bases and J 5 bases; bases outside gene matches: 3. CDR3 length: 12 residues. The CDR3 is CASRDRADEQYF. The CDR3 region has the DNA TGTGCCAGTAGGGACAGGGCGGACGAGCAGTACTTC.

In DNA, the CDR3 is TGCGCCAGCAGCCAGACTCCAAAAACAGGTTCCGAAGCTTTCTTT. It translates to CASSQTPKTGSEAFF. The rearrangement links TRBV5-1 to TRBJ1-1, with D perhaps matching TRBD1 (5 bases). The germline V and J ends were trimmed by 4 bases and 8 bases, with 21 bases remaining between them. Germline loops: CDR1 SGHRS, CDR2 YFSETQ. The CDR3 has 15 residues.

V and J are TRBV9 and TRBJ2-1, with 13 bases that match TRBD2. The trim removed 3 bases at V and 6 bases at J, leaving 9 bases unmatched. The CDR3 runs 17 residues. Per the germline V gene, CDR1 is SGDLS and CDR2 is YYNGEE. Written as DNA, the CDR3 is TGTGCCAGCAGCGCCGGACTAGCGGGAGAGGGGGCCAATGAGCAGTTCTTC. Its protein is CASSAGLAGEGANEQFF.

The chain has TRBV9 and TRBJ1-3; 7 nucleotides agree with TRBD1. CDR3 size: 16 residues. Germline loops: CDR1 SGDLS, CDR2 YYNGEE. J lost 1 base, V lost 1 base, and 5 bases had no gene match. Here the CDR3 DNA reads TGTGCCAGCAGCGTACTCGGGACAGAGTCTGGAAACACCATATATTTT. Translated, it gives CASSVLGTESGNTIYF.

V usage is TRBV7-9 and J usage is TRBJ2-2; D might be TRBD1 (6 bases). The germline CDR1 and CDR2 sequences are SEHNR and FQNEAQ (reference sequence). The CDR3 consists of 15 residues. V lost 5 bases, J lost 3 bases, and 13 bases lay in between. The CDR3 coding sequence is TGTGCCAGCAGCCATCACAGGGTAGACACCGGGGAGCTGTTTTTT. It specifies CASSHHRVDTGELFF.

The sample holds many counts of this clone. The chain combines TRBV28 with TRBJ1-1; the match to TRBD1 covers 8 bases. The junction had 5 bases not matched to a gene; V was cut back by 5 bases and J by 0 bases. Germline CDR1 MDHEN, CDR2 SYDVKM. This CDR3 has 15 residues. The CDR3 coding sequence is TGTGCCAGCAGTACTTGGACAGGGATGAACACTGAAGCTTTCTTT. Protein: CASSTWTGMNTEAFF.

V gene TRBV9 combines with J gene TRBJ2-7; 9 positions match TRBD2. V dropped 3 bases and J dropped 2; count of bases not matched to a gene: 12. CDR3 length: 17 residues. Per the germline V gene, CDR1 is SGDLS and CDR2 is YYNGEE. This CDR3 is CASSAQFTTSGPYEQYF. CDR3 nucleotides: TGTGCCAGCAGCGCTCAATTTACGACTAGCGGCCCCTACGAGCAGTACTTC.

The rearrangement uses TRBV7-3 and TRBJ2-3; D might be TRBD2 (5 bases). Germline CDR1 is SGHTA and CDR2 is FQGTGA. The CDR3 is made up of 14 amino acids. The V end lost 4 bases, the J end lost 1 base, and 9 bases lay between the germline ends. This CDR3 is CASSYLGGTDTQYF. In nucleotides, the CDR3 is TGTGCCAGCAGCTATCTCGGGGGCACAGATACGCAGTATTTT. The whole variable domain, remainder taken from reference TRBV7-3 and TRBJ2-3, is GAGVSQTPSNKVTEKGKYVELRCDPISGHTALYWYRQSLGQGPEFLIYFQGTGAADDSGLPNDRFFAVRPEGSVSTLKIQRTERGDSAVYLCASSYLGGTDTQYFGPGTRLTVL.

The genes are TRBV5-6 and TRBJ2-3; possibly TRBD2 for D (7 bases). V lost 2 bases, J lost 6 bases, and 13 bases lay in between. The CDR3 length is 14 residues. Looked up from germline, CDR1 is SGHDT and CDR2 is YYEEEE. The CDR3 bases are TGTGCCAGCAGCTTTGGGGGGGCCACGGATACGCAGTATTTT. As protein: CASSFGGATDTQYF.

The CDR3 here is CSVEDRRGQGTEAFF. CDR3 coding DNA: TGCAGCGTTGAAGATCGCAGGGGGCAAGGCACTGAAGCTTTCTTT. V usage is TRBV29-1 and J usage is TRBJ1-1; 8 nucleotides agree with TRBD1. Germline assignment: CDR1 SQVTM and CDR2 ANQGSEA. V lost 0 bases and J lost 4; bases outside the gene matches: 7. The CDR3 is 15 amino acids.

This chain connects TRBV7-9 to TRBJ2-5, with 10 bases fitting TRBD2. Per germline, CDR1 SEHNR and CDR2 FQNEAQ (reference sequence). V shed 1 base, J shed 4 bases, and the junction held 6 bases outside the gene matches. The CDR3 totals 16 residues. CDR3 bases: TGTGCCAGCAGCTTAGGCCTAGCGGGAGACGGAGAGACCCAGTACTTC. Protein sequence: CASSLGLAGDGETQYF.